These 15 T cell receptor beta chains were all obtained from the same sample, sequenced in a study of regulatory T cells in long-lasting Graves disease. Arm-PCR of CDR3 regions and iRepertoire HTBI primers were used to build TCR beta libraries. TCRdb reprocessed the multiplex PCR reads with MiXCR, giving one entry per CDR3 protein. The top ten clones hold about 8.2% of a sample with around 420,000 distinct CDR3 sequences, 15% of them seen once. Indicated time point: newly diagnosed GD, antithyroid drugs for less than 3 months. Scientists built the TCR library using RNA that was extracted from PBMCs. These same data were also listed under a study on T cells in Graves' hyperthyroidism and ophthalmopathy.

Sequencing was performed on peripheral blood mononuclear cells (PBMCs), taken at new diagnosis, from a patient treated with antithyroid drugs. Receptors originate from a woman in her thirties or forties with Graves disease.

The sample holds many counts of this clonotype. The rearrangement joins TRBV19 to TRBJ2-6; D not resolved. This CDR3 is built from 12 residues. V was shortened by 10 bases and J by 4 bases, with 8 bases between the two germline ends. Germline V gene lookup returns CDR1 LNHDA and CDR2 SQIVND (reference sequence). The CDR3 nucleotides are TGTGCCACTCGTTTAGGGGCCAACGTCCTGACTTTC. Protein product: CATRLGANVLTF.

The chain combines TRBV10-3 with TRBJ2-3; perhaps TRBD2 as D (6 bases). Trimming cost V 6 bases and J 1 base, with 11 bases left between them. Germline V gene data show CDR1 as ENHRY and CDR2 as SYGVKD. The CDR3 contains 14 residues. This CDR3 is CAISRLGRTDTQYF. DNA of the CDR3: TGTGCCATCAGCAGACTAGGACGCACAGATACGCAGTATTTT.

There are a few counts of this clonotype. This sequence joins TRBV20-1 and TRBJ1-5, with D unclear. Germline-derived CDR1 and CDR2 are DFQATT and SNEGSKA (reference sequence). The CDR3 spans 14 residues. V gave up 3 bases and J gave up 0 bases, with 9 bases separating them. CDR3 nucleotides: TGCAGTGCTAGTGACGGAAATAGCAATCAGCCCCAGCATTTT. Its protein product is CSASDGNSNQPQHF.

This chain connects TRBV20-1 to TRBJ1-5; D may be TRBD1 (5 bases). CDR1 and CDR2 from the germline V gene are DFQATT and SNEGSKA (reference sequence). This CDR3 is 14 amino acids long. V lost 2 bases to trimming and J lost 3 bases, with 11 bases between them. CDR3 region: CSARQGGLNQPQHF. CDR3 DNA sequence: TGCAGTGCTAGACAGGGAGGTCTCAATCAGCCCCAGCATTTT.

There are a few counts of this clonotype. The V and J genes are TRBV19 and TRBJ1-5, with 7 bases aligning to TRBD1. The CDR3 extends over 15 amino acids. V was pared by 4 bases and J by 5 bases, with 8 bases of the junction left unmatched. Germline V gene sequence: CDR1 LNHDA, CDR2 SQIVND (reference sequence). CDR3 sequence (DNA): TGTGCCAGTAGTACCTCTGACAGGGTCTATCAGCCCCAGCATTTT. Amino acids: CASSTSDRVYQPQHF.

This clonotype appeared a few times. The V call is TRBV6-2 or TRBV6-3, the J call TRBJ1-4, with TRBD1 matching 8 bases. The V gene end was trimmed by 7 bases and the J gene end by 5 bases; junction bases not matched to a gene: 6. The CDR3 has 14 residues. Germline CDR1 is MNHEY and CDR2 is SVGEGT. The CDR3 protein is CASTSTGENEKLFF. The CDR3 DNA is TGTGCCAGCACATCGACAGGGGAGAATGAAAAACTGTTTTTT.

The chain couples TRBV18 to TRBJ2-7; possible D gene TRBD1, 5 bases. CDR1 is KGHSH and CDR2 is LQKENI in the germline V gene. Trimming shortened V by 3 bases and J by 3 bases, and 18 bases separated the two germline ends. The CDR3 is 16 amino acids. The CDR3 coding sequence is TGTGCCAGCTCACCTTTGCAGGGCTTCGTGGTCTACGAGCAGTACTTC. Translating it yields CASSPLQGFVVYEQYF.

This clonotype has more than one count but fewer than ten. V gene TRBV28 combines with J gene TRBJ2-7, with no clear D. This CDR3 region has 15 residues. V was trimmed by 4 bases and J by 3 bases, leaving 16 bases between them. Germline loops: CDR1 MDHEN, CDR2 SYDVKM. The chain's CDR3 is CASSSPAVGYYEQYF. The CDR3 bases are TGTGCCAGCAGTTCCCCGGCAGTCGGGTACTACGAGCAGTACTTC.

At least ten counts were recorded for this clonotype. The chain joins TRBV28 to TRBJ2-7; D is perhaps TRBD2 (5 bases). Germline CDR1 is MDHEN and CDR2 is SYDVKM. The CDR3 totals 13 residues. With 7 bases removed from V and 4 bases from J, the gap between germline ends came to 14 bases. CDR3 residues: CASTPRDRYEQYF. The DNA of the CDR3 is TGTGCCAGCACGCCGAGGGATAGGTACGAGCAGTACTTC.

This sequence joins TRBV28 and TRBJ1-4; TRBD1 matches at 8 bases. The CDR3 has 17 amino acids. V was clipped by 4 bases and J by 5 bases; unmatched bases: 12. Germline CDR1 is MDHEN and CDR2 is SYDVKM. This CDR3 reads CASSSTDRVLLNEKLFF. The CDR3 DNA follows: TGTGCCAGCAGTTCAACGGACAGGGTTCTCCTCAATGAAAAACTGTTTTTT.

This clonotype has a count of ten or more. This chain uses TRBV12-3 or TRBV12-4 with TRBJ1-1, with D possibly TRBD1 on 5 matching bases. This CDR3 is 13 amino acids long. Between the trimmed V and J ends, which lost 7 bases and 1 base, there was a span of 10 bases. In DNA, the CDR3 is TGTGCCAGCACCCGGGGGGGGAACACTGAAGCTTTCTTT. It codes for CASTRGGNTEAFF.

At least ten counts were recorded for this clonotype. The chain is built from TRBV6-2 or TRBV6-3 and TRBJ2-2; 7 nucleotides agree with TRBD1. The CDR3 runs to 17 residues. With 7 bases clipped from V and 0 bases from J, the junction kept 11 bases outside the gene matches. Germline V lookup: CDR1 MNHEY, CDR2 SVGEGT. Here the CDR3 DNA reads TGTGCCAGCACTGTGGGACAGTCCTACGCGAACACCGGGGAGCTGTTTTTT. Translation: CASTVGQSYANTGELFF.

The sample holds a few counts of this clonotype. The rearrangement uses TRBV18 and TRBJ2-7; possible D gene TRBD2, 6 bases. Trimming cost V 3 bases and J 2 bases, with 17 bases left between them. CDR1 and CDR2 from the germline V gene are KGHSH and LQKENI. This CDR3 has 16 residues. This CDR3 is CASSPYGGVQTYEQYF. The CDR3 DNA follows: TGTGCCAGCTCACCCTACGGCGGGGTCCAAACCTACGAGCAGTACTTC.

This clonotype has only a few counts. Written as DNA, the CDR3 is TGTGCCAGCAGCGCAGGACTAGCGGAATACAATGAGCAGTTCTTC. Its translation is CASSAGLAEYNEQFF. The J gene is TRBJ2-1, the V gene TRBV9, with 10 bases lining up with TRBD2. There are 15 residues in the CDR3. J was trimmed by 4 bases and V by 3 bases; bases with no gene match: 4. CDR1 SGDLS and CDR2 YYNGEE come from the germline V gene.

This clonotype has a count of ten or more. The rearrangement joins TRBV7-3 to TRBJ1-2, with 9 bases fitting TRBD1. There are 14 residues in the CDR3. The V gene end was trimmed by 4 bases and the J gene end by 6 bases; junction bases not matched to a gene: 6. Germline V gives CDR1 SGHTA, CDR2 FQGTGA. The CDR3 sequence: CASSSRDRVNGYTF. The CDR3 DNA follows: TGTGCCAGCAGCTCCCGGGACAGGGTCAATGGCTACACCTTC.